This T cell receptor (beta chain) came from a study of T cells in Graves' hyperthyroidism and ophthalmopathy. Study-wide context: Blood was drawn when the patient was first diagnosed and still untreated.

This CDR3 is 16 amino acids long. Trimming cost V 3 bases and J 5 bases, with 17 bases left between them. CDR1 is MNHEY, CDR2 SMNVEV, per germline (reference sequence). Patients were aged 18 to 65, had disease duration under 2 months, and had newly diagnosed hyperthyroidism. The diagnostic basis comprised clinical symptoms, serum thyroxine and TRAb, thyroid ultrasound and orbital computed tomography. Amplification targeted TCR beta CDR3 regions from RNA transcripts. The HTBI primer set served for first-round RT-PCR of the TCR CDR3. Each CDR3 protein is one row after TCRdb ran MiXCR on the multiplex PCR reads. The table records about 700,000 distinct CDR3 sequences, 14% of them present only once. This clonotype was observed at least ten times. Its antigen remains unknown. General study findings and limits: Blood samples included most of the expanded thyroid clonotypes exceeding 0.001.

Specimen: blood. The V gene is TRBV27, the J gene TRBJ2-1; D might be TRBD2 (5 bases). The receptor's source is a young woman with Graves' hyperthyroidism. CDR3 sequence reads: CASSLGTSPINNEQFF. DNA of the CDR3: TGTGCCAGCAGTTTGGGAACTAGTCCAATTAACAATGAGCAGTTCTTC.